This T cell receptor (beta chain) was observed in a study of breast tumors, draining lymph nodes, adjacent tissues. Overall study findings and caveats: Most tumor T cells seemingly derive from lymph node, then expand in tumor. Compared with basal-like, luminal-like tumors shared significantly more repertoire with nontumor tissue. Tumor TCR diversity was below lymph nodes but above nontumor tissue.

As regards this clonotype: Its antigen is not identified.

Using its own MiXCR run on the multiplex PCR reads, TCRdb lists one record per CDR3 protein. The sample includes more than 50,000 distinct CDR3 sequences, 42% of them seen just once. This TCR was recovered from a female donor with breast cancer. Some clones in this sample may be carry-over from other donors' samples. The specimen sequenced was breast tumor tissue.

In DNA form, the CDR3 reads TGTGCCAGCAGCGTAGGACAGACTAATAATGAAAAACTGTTTTTT. This sequence encodes CASSVGQTNNEKLFF. The chain is built from TRBV9 and TRBJ1-4; TRBD1 might be the D (5 bases). Per the germline V gene, CDR1 is SGDLS and CDR2 is YYNGEE. V gave up 0 bases and J gave up 4 bases, with 10 bases separating them. The CDR3 loop spans 15 amino acids.